The TCR beta chain under discussion was sequenced for a study of blood T cell repertoires in COVID-19. Study summary: Italy, Spain and the United States were the sources of the convalescent and acute COVID-19 samples.

As originally analysed: Estimation of nucleated cell counts was performed using reference gene primer amplification. Generated by immunoSEQ multiplex PCR, the TCRdb table keeps only in-frame clones and is missing some. From that table come the V and J calls and clone size; the DNA was used to work out D and trimming. The profile shows under 150,000 clones, roughly 81% of them singletons. The CDR3 sequence is 16 residues long. Germline CDR1 reads KGHDR; CDR2 reads SFDVKD. The ends lost 4 bases at V and 0 bases at J; junction bases unmatched: 4. The sequencing sample was made of peripheral blood. The rearrangement joins TRBV24-1 to TRBJ2-1; 8 positions agree with TRBD2. This clonotype was sampled from a human donor in a cohort sampled during active COVID-19. CDR3 nucleotides: TGTGCCACCAGTGACCGGAGCGGGAGCTCCTACAATGAGCAGTTCTTC. Translated, it gives CATSDRSGSSYNEQFF.